The present T cell receptor (beta chain) was sequenced within a study of beta chain features in type 1 diabetes (dated by TCRdb to about 2018). With respect to the entire study: Mean age, gender distribution, total cell number and subset yield did not differ between patients and healthy donors. A total of some 110 million sorted cells were examined across all samples, and a strong correlation was observed between cell number per subset and RNA yield. The study compared TCRB repertoires of sorted circulating CD4+ T cell subsets between recently diagnosed type 1 diabetes patients and matched healthy donors. Whereas all 30 or so donors provided naive and central memory subsets, regulatory and stem cell-like memory subsets were isolated from just 8 patients and roughly eight healthy donors. Points the paper makes about the study in general: Naive, central memory and regulatory TCRB repertoires appeared to be more similar among patients than among healthy donors. In all four CD4+ subsets, TCRB CDR3 length was moderately but significantly shorter in type 1 diabetes patients. Shorter templates might be favored by PCR, yet because patient and control samples were amplified and corrected together, any such skew would affect both groups equally. HLA sub-analyses involved small numbers of individuals, so any influence of HLA type on TCRB rearrangement remained unresolved. At VDJ recombination sites, patients with type 1 diabetes made fewer insertions and deleted more nucleotides, a pattern implying thymic rearrangement abnormalities. Sequencing cDNA rather than genomic DNA could over-represent highly expressing activated cells, although activation and CD3 levels did not differ between groups.

Comments on this clone: It lacks a known antigen. Base-call qualities are not available, and no considerably larger clone is one nucleotide away.

A single peripheral blood draw of roughly 0.11 L on average was collected from each donor into heparinised tubes. A BD FACSAria II was used to sort naive, central memory, regulatory and stem cell-like memory CD4+ T cells with a panel that included CD45RO, CCR7, CD25, CD127, CD95 and CD27. A purity above 98% was achieved for all sorted populations. PBMCs were isolated immediately by Lymphoprep density gradient centrifugation and stained directly without culture. So that batch effects would be minimized, each experiment stained and sorted samples in pairs, pairing one healthy donor with one patient. The High Capacity cDNA Reverse Transcription Kit was used to reverse transcribe all of the isolated RNA, meaning that expressed TCRB transcripts were what got sequenced. Deep immunoSEQ sequencing was applied to naive, central memory and regulatory T cell samples, giving an average of about 3.8 million total reads per sample. Sorted cells were lysed in RLT buffer and RNA was extracted with DNase-treated RNeasy Micro or Mini kits, depending on cell number. To prevent cross-contamination, every cell subset was processed on its own, while patient and healthy donor samples were processed together. The immunoSEQ multiplex PCR was used to amplify TCRB sequences from cDNA, generating 87-bp fragments that spanned the CDR3 region. The amplicons were sequenced using the Illumina HiSeq platform. As for how the authors treated the data: Synthetic template baselines were used to correct PCR bias computationally, reads within Hamming distance 2 were collapsed together, and singletons that could not be merged were discarded. By aligning reads against IMGT, V, D and J genes, CDR3 length, and insertions or deletions at six rearrangement sites were assigned. Within each subset, clonotype counts were normalized to sorted cell number, and only after that were true diversity and Gini coefficients computed with the tcR R package. The overlap coefficient, calculated on TCRB nucleotide sequences, was used to measure repertoire sharing. TCRdb took this table from immuneACCESS and kept in-frame rearrangements with V and J called. Such tables lack part of the clones; where checked against another copy, unresolved V genes explain under half of the gap, and the rest is unexplained. V, J and clone size are those of that table, while D and trimming were read from the DNA. Present in this sample are around 300,000 clones, about 14% of which were seen just once. The top ten clonotypes cover 5.5% to 7.5% of the sample.

Including cysteine and phenylalanine, the CDR3 has 12 amino acids. Of the read, only the CDR3 DNA is kept; its 36 bases are in frame from base 1. Trimming costs V 1 base and J 7 bases, and their ends lie 7 bases apart. CDR1 is given as SGHTA and CDR2 as FQGNSA, both from the germline V gene. Material for sequencing was central memory CD4+ T cells from blood. The receptor was isolated from a young man in good health. Recombination connected TRBV7-2 to TRBJ2-5, with the D segment identity uncertain. Here is the DNA: TGTGCCAGCAGCTTAGATTCCTGGACCCAGTACTTC. Its translation is CASSLDSWTQYF.